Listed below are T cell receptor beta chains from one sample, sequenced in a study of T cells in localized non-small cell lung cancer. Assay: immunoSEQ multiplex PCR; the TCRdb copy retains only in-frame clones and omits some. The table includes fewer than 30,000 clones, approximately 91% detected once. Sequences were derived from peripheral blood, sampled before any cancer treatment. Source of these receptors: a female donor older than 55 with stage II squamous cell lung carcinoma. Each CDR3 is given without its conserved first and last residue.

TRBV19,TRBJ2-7,ASSSNGYEQY
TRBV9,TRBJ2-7,ASSVGTSVNYEQY
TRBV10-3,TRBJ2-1,AIRPRRGEGLDEQF
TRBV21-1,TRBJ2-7,ASSPGQGMNEQY
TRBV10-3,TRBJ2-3,AITPGLAGSTDTQY
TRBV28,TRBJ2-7,ASSLVRLEQY
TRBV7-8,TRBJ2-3,ASSLNTGGRTDTQY
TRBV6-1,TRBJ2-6,ASSVPMLVANVLT
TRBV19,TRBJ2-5,ASSIGQVRGVTQY
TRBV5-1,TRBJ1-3,ASSLGGDSGNTIY
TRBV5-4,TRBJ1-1,ASSAGGDTEAF
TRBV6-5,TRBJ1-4,ASSGGTGQNEKLF
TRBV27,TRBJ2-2,ASRDGRYTGELF
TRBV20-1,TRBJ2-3,SASGLTQY
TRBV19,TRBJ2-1,ASTGLGGMNEQF
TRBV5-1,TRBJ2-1,ASSIPGGGEQF
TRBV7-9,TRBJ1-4,ASKAGEFANEKLF
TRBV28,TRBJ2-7,ASHAGDRSYEQY
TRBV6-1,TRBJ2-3,ASSDLRQGTTQY
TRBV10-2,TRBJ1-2,ATLFEGQGYT
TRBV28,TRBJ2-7,ASSLDRPANYEQY
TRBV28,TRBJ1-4,ASSTPDRETNEKLF
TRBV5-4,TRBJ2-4,ASSLATSGGAKNIQY
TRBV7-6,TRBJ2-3,ASSLDALRGDTQY
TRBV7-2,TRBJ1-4,ASSGSEGGMRNEKLF
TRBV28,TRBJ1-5,ASSPPRGPQH
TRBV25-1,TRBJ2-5,ASSGGLAALQETQY
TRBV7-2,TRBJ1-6,ASSLVQTGSPLH
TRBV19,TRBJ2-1,ASKPGTSGGPNEQF
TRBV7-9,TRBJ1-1,ASSFRADTEAF
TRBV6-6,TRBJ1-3,ASSYSNQGTQGTIY
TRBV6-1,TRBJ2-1,ASSAKLDGSYNEQF
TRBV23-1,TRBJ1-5,ASSRRDQPQH
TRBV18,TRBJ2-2,ASSTTGAHTGELF
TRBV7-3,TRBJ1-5,ASSPYPGTDSNQPQH
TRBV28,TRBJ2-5,ASSLGLAGPGETQY
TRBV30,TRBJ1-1,AWSVSWTANTEAF
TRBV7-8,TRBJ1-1,ASSSVTGWDTEAF
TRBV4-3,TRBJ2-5,ASSQVTSGGALQETQY
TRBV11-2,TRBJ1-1,ASSAGGGNTEAF
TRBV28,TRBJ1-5,ASSPTGDSNQPQH
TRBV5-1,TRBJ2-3,ASSQGQGRMTDTQY
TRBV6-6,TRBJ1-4,ASSSGQAGINEKLF
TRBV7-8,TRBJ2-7,ASSLDGGGSSYEQY
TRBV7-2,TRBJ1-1,ASSLGDGLNTEAF
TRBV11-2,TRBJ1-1,ASSLDLRAHTEAF
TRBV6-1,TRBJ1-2,ASRPARGDYGYT
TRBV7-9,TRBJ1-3,ASSTQGGANTIY
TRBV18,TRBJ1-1,ASSPETALNTEAF
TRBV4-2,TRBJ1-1,ASSSRDGNTEAF
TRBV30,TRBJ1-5,AWQGGDNQPQH
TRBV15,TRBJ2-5,ATSRDKGFQETQY
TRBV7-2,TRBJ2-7,ASSFGRDRGEQY
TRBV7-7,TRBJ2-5,ASSLSGSQETQY
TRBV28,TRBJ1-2,ASTRGVNYGYT